This TCR beta chain was sequenced in a study of breast tumors, draining lymph nodes, adjacent tissues. Breast cancer patients provided tissue from their axillary draining lymph nodes. TCRdb itself ran the multiplex PCR reads through MiXCR, one entry per CDR3 protein. The sample lists approximately 180,000 distinct CDR3 sequences; about 34% were seen once. This clonotype was seen more than once but under ten times. Antigen unknown. Regarding the study as a whole: The lymph node origin of tumor T cells was framed as consistent with a hypothesis, not demonstrated. Findings are consistent with lymph node origin and intratumoral expansion of most tumor T cells. Tumor repertoires ranked between lymph nodes and nontumor tissue in diversity, with V and J gene preferences.

The ends were cut back, 1 base at V and 0 bases at J, with 6 bases in the middle. There are 14 residues in the CDR3. Germline values: CDR1 LGHNT, CDR2 FRNRAP. What was sequenced was axillary lymph node tissue. J is TRBJ1-1 and V is TRBV12-5; the D gene is possibly TRBD1 (6 bases). The TCR originated in a female donor with breast cancer. Some clones in this sample may be carry-over from other donors' samples. The CDR3, as DNA: TGTGCTAGTGGTTTGGGGGACATGAACACTGAAGCTTTCTTT. Amino acids: CASGLGDMNTEAFF.